The clone carrying this TCR beta chain appeared many times. This sample was taken from a study of patients and donors after allogeneic stem cell transplantation. Germline CDR1 DFQATT, CDR2 SNEGSKA (reference sequence). This CDR3 contains 16 residues. V lost 0 bases to trimming and J lost 5 bases; unmatched junction nucleotides: 11. TCRdb passed the RT-PCR reads through MiXCR, listing each CDR3 protein once. Among about a million distinct CDR3 sequences listed, roughly 17% were seen once. This clonotype was sampled from a human donor who was either an allogeneic HSCT recipient or a stem cell or donor lymphocyte infusion donor (not recorded which). It is not recorded whose cells these are; they may come from a transplant donor. What was sequenced was blood, either unsorted or a sorted T cell fraction (not recorded which). The chain combines TRBV20-1 with TRBJ2-3, with 7 nucleotides matching TRBD2. Here the CDR3 DNA reads TGCAGTGCTAGAGATCTAACTAGCGCCCGTATAGATACGCAGTATTTT. Residues: CSARDLTSARIDTQYF.